The sequence of this TCR beta chain was determined in a study of cytomegalovirus exposure and HLA in healthy donors. Notes on the study in general: A later analysis showed TCR association rates differing by HLA locus, peaking at DRB1 and lowest at HLA-C.

Researchers ran the PCR with 60 Vbeta and 13 Jbeta primers. Profiling relied on immunoSEQ multiplex PCR, and the TCRdb table lists in-frame clones only, not all of them. The sample holds around 120,000 clones, 75% to 85% seen once. Concerning this clone: Its antigen is currently unknown.

Germline CDR1 and CDR2: LNHDA and SQIVND (reference sequence). Trimming removed 5 bases from V and 4 bases from J; junction bases left unmatched: 7. The length of the CDR3 is 15 residues. The chain joins TRBV19 to TRBJ2-1; 8 bases are shared with TRBD2. Material for sequencing was PBMCs. This clonotype was obtained from a female donor in good health and CMV-seropositive. This CDR3 is CASSPGTSAYNEQFF. As DNA, the CDR3 is TGTGCCAGTAGTCCCGGGACTAGTGCGTACAATGAGCAGTTCTTC.